The clone carrying this TCR beta chain was counted only a few times. Its antigen is currently unknown. Healthy individuals of Caucasian origin from Russia, aged about 6 to 95, served as donors. Looked up from germline, CDR1 is DFQATT and CDR2 is SNEGSKA (reference sequence). V lost 0 bases and J lost 7; bases outside the gene matches: 8. The CDR3 spans 15 residues. The data were taken from a study of blood T cells in healthy people across ages. Alongside a J-beta primer mix, a sample-barcoded 5' primer served in a second PCR lasting about 6 to 11 cycles. One entry per CDR3 protein, called by TCRdb with MiXCR from the 5' RACE reads. This sample has 500,000 to 600,000 distinct CDR3 sequences, with 27% found just once. Whole-study findings and limits: Comparison with aged donors showed that long-lived donors had more naive CD4+ cells and higher diversity.

This TCR came from a woman in her 70s in good health. The sequencing input was blood. The chain recombines TRBV20-1 with TRBJ2-4; TRBD2 matches 8 bases. The CDR3 loop reads CSARDFKASGNIQYF. For the CDR3, the DNA is TGCAGTGCTAGAGATTTTAAGGCTAGCGGGAACATTCAGTACTTC.